These 12 T cell receptor beta chains were all obtained from the same sample, sequenced in a study of blood T cell repertoires in COVID-19. Clones were sequenced by immunoSEQ multiplex PCR, and TCRdb holds only the in-frame ones, with some missing. This table has 200,000 or so clones, around 82% appearing once. The sample was peripheral blood. These receptors were obtained from an older woman with acute or convalescent COVID-19.

This clone has more than one count but fewer than ten. The rearrangement joins TRBV7-8 to TRBJ1-3, with TRBD1 matching over 7 bases. Germline assignment: CDR1 SGHVS and CDR2 FQNEAQ. The CDR3 runs to 17 residues. With V trimmed by 5 bases and J by 1 base, 11 bases remained unmatched. The CDR3 reads CASSLVSLTGSGNTIYF. CDR3 coding DNA: TGTGCCAGCAGCCTGGTGTCCTTGACAGGGTCTGGAAACACCATATATTTT.

J is TRBJ1-2 and V is TRBV7-9, with D unclear. CDR3 size: 14 residues. Germline-derived CDR1 and CDR2 are SEHNR and FQNEAQ (reference sequence). V was trimmed by 2 bases and J by 6 bases, leaving 13 bases between them. CDR3 residues: CASSLIARVDGYTF. In DNA form, the CDR3 reads TGTGCCAGCAGCTTAATAGCGAGGGTCGATGGCTACACCTTC.

The chain combines TRBV6-1 with TRBJ2-7; 11 nucleotides line up with TRBD2. After removal of 3 bases from V and 6 bases from J, the junction contained 10 bases not matched to a gene. The germline CDR1 and CDR2 sequences are MNHNS and SASEGT. This CDR3 contains 16 residues. The CDR3 DNA sequence: TGTGCCAGCAGTGAGGGTAGACTAGCGGGGCCGTTCGAGCAGTACTTC. It codes for CASSEGRLAGPFEQYF.

CDR3 region: CASSLGDRRAGYTF. The CDR3 DNA follows: TGTGCCAGCAGCTTGGGGGACAGGAGGGCTGGCTACACCTTC. This rearrangement joins TRBV5-4 to TRBJ1-2, with 8 nucleotides matching TRBD1. J was trimmed by 7 bases and V by 0 bases; bases with no gene match: 5. The CDR3 has 14 residues. CDR1 is SGHNT and CDR2 is YYREEE in the germline V gene (reference sequence). Using reference TRBV5-4 and TRBJ1-2 for the parts outside the CDR3, the full variable domain is ETGVTQSPTHLIKTRGQQVTLRCSSQSGHNTVSWYQQALGQGPQFIFQYYREEENGRGNFPPRFSGLQFPNYSSELNVNALELDDSALYLCASSLGDRRAGYTFGSGTRLTVV.

The chain links TRBV9 to TRBJ1-1; 7 nucleotides align to TRBD1. The CDR3 is 13 amino acids. V dropped 5 bases and J dropped 3; count of bases not matched to a gene: 4. The germline V gene encodes CDR1 SGDLS and CDR2 YYNGEE. For the CDR3, the DNA is TGTGCCAGCAGTGTGGACAGGCACACTGAAGCTTTCTTT. It yields the protein CASSVDRHTEAFF.

This chain uses TRBV10-3 with TRBJ2-5; D perhaps matches TRBD1 (5 bases). V was clipped by 0 bases and J by 3 bases, with 11 bases between them. CDR3 length equals 15 residues. Germline lookup yields CDR1 ENHRY and CDR2 SYGVKD. CDR3 coding DNA: TGTGCCATCAGTGAGTCGGGGCAGGGAAAAGAGACCCAGTACTTC. Residues: CAISESGQGKETQYF.

This chain uses TRBV6-5 with TRBJ2-1, with TRBD2 matching 11 bases. V shed 2 bases and J 6 bases; nucleotides not matched to a gene: 6. Per the germline V gene, CDR1 is MNHEY and CDR2 is SVGAGI. CDR3 length: 16 residues. In DNA form, the CDR3 reads TGTGCCAGCAGTTACGTTAGCGGGGGGGAGGGCAATGAGCAGTTCTTC. Protein: CASSYVSGGEGNEQFF.

This chain links TRBV5-1 with TRBJ2-2; TRBD1 agrees at 7 bases. V lost 4 bases, J lost 6 bases, and 9 bases stayed unmatched. CDR3 length equals 15 residues. The germline CDR1 and CDR2 sequences are SGHRS and YFSETQ. Here the CDR3 DNA reads TGCGCCAGCAGCCCCGGGGACAGAGTGCCCGGGGAGCTGTTTTTT. Residues: CASSPGDRVPGELFF.

The chain couples TRBV4-1 to TRBJ1-1, with 8 nucleotides matching TRBD1. Germline V gene data show CDR1 as MGHRA and CDR2 as YSYEKL. This CDR3 region has 17 residues. J was trimmed by 6 bases and V by 4 bases; bases with no gene match: 16. The CDR3 DNA sequence: TGCGCCAGCAGCCCATACACCTCCGGGACAGGCCGGGCTGAAGCTTTCTTT. As protein: CASSPYTSGTGRAEAFF.

V is TRBV7-2 and J is TRBJ2-7, with a tentative D call TRBD2 (6 bases). The V end lost 4 bases, the J end lost 3 bases, and 19 bases lay between the germline ends. The germline V gene encodes CDR1 SGHTA and CDR2 FQGNSA. There are 16 residues in the CDR3. This CDR3 is CASSWRGGGLGYEQYF. The CDR3 DNA sequence: TGTGCCAGCAGCTGGAGGGGAGGAGGGTTGGGCTACGAGCAGTACTTC.

This clone was observed a single time. V and J are TRBV7-2 and TRBJ2-7; TRBD2 agrees at 7 bases. The CDR3 has 15 residues. Germline V lookup: CDR1 SGHTA, CDR2 FQGNSA. V dropped 5 bases and J dropped 4; count of bases not matched to a gene: 11. The CDR3, as DNA: TGTGCCAGCAGCCTCGGACTAGTTTCGAATTACGAGCAGTACTTC. Amino acid sequence: CASSLGLVSNYEQYF.

This clone occurred many times. V gene TRBV4-2 combines with J gene TRBJ1-2, with 7 bases aligning to TRBD1. The CDR3 spans 15 residues. Germline assignment: CDR1 LGHNA and CDR2 YNFKEQ. V shed 2 bases and J 8 bases; nucleotides not matched to a gene: 11. The CDR3 region has the DNA TGTGCCAGCAGCCAACCCAATGACAGGGATTCCGGCTACACCTTC. Encoded protein: CASSQPNDRDSGYTF.